The 19 T cell receptor beta chains given below trace back to one sample, sequenced in a study of blood T cell repertoires in COVID-19. Clones were read by immunoSEQ multiplex PCR, and TCRdb kept only the in-frame ones, dropping some. The sample includes 390,000 or so clones, 90% seen only once; the top ten take 6.5%. Sequenced sample: peripheral blood. The receptors were gathered from a man aged 18 to 30 with active or convalescent COVID-19.

The chain links TRBV6-5 to TRBJ1-5, with D unclear. V was pared by 6 bases and J by 1 base, with 10 bases between. This CDR3 is 14 amino acids long. Germline-derived CDR1 and CDR2 are MNHEY and SVGAGI. CDR3 DNA: TGTGCCAGCAGGGATGGACTAAGCAATCAGCCCCAGCATTTT. Its translation is CASRDGLSNQPQHF.

V gene TRBV20-1 combines with J gene TRBJ1-4; perhaps TRBD1 as D (5 bases). CDR3 length equals 13 residues. Trimming shortened V by 3 bases and J by 8 bases, and 13 bases separated the two germline ends. Germline assignment: CDR1 DFQATT and CDR2 SNEGSKA (reference sequence). CDR3: CSASPQGLEKLFF. For the CDR3, the DNA is TGCAGTGCTAGTCCCCAGGGACTCGAAAAACTGTTTTTT.

The chain carries TRBV11-2 and TRBJ2-7; D remains ambiguous. V was shortened by 3 bases and J by 0 bases, with 6 bases between the two germline ends. Germline V gene lookup returns CDR1 SGHAT and CDR2 FQNNGV. This CDR3 region has 13 residues. Here the CDR3 DNA reads TGTGCCAGCAGCTTGGCAGGCTCCTACGAGCAGTACTTC. It yields the protein CASSLAGSYEQYF. Drawing the rest from reference TRBV11-2 and TRBJ2-7, the complete variable domain is EAGVAQSPRYKIIEKRQSVAFWCNPISGHATLYWYQQILGQGPKLLIQFQNNGVVDDSQLPKDRFSAERLKGVDSTLKIQPAKLEDSAVYLCASSLAGSYEQYFGPGTRLTVT.

The chain joins TRBV7-6 to TRBJ2-5, with 8 bases matching TRBD2. From germline, CDR1 is SGHVS and CDR2 FNYEAQ. This CDR3 is built from 15 residues. Germline trimming cut 7 bases from V and 4 bases from J; bases unmatched to any gene: 11. CDR3 coding DNA: TGTGCCAGCACCCAGTATTCGGGAGGGCCAGAGACCCAGTACTTC. It specifies CASTQYSGGPETQYF. The full variable domain, its missing parts supplied by reference TRBV7-6 and TRBJ2-5, is GAGVSQSPRYKVTKRGQDVALRCDPISGHVSLYWYRQALGQGPEFLTYFNYEAQQDKSGLPNDRFSAERPEGSISTLTIQRTEQRDSAMYRCASTQYSGGPETQYFGPGTRLLVL.

The chain links TRBV28 to TRBJ1-4, with 8 nucleotides matching TRBD1. This CDR3 region has 15 residues. Germline-derived CDR1 and CDR2 are MDHEN and SYDVKM. V was pared by 7 bases and J by 4 bases, with 8 bases of the junction left unmatched. CDR3 protein: CASTGFDRGNEKLFF. CDR3 nucleotide sequence: TGTGCCAGCACGGGGTTTGACAGGGGTAATGAAAAACTGTTTTTT.

To note about this clone: One junction end does not reproduce the germline sequence, and a read error may be involved. V is TRBV6-5 and J is TRBJ2-6; D possibly corresponds to TRBD1 (5 bases). Germline CDR1 MNHEY, CDR2 SVGAGI. The CDR3 has 15 residues. CDR3 bases: TGTGCCAGCAGCCTAATCGGCTCTGGGGCCAACGTGCTGACTTTC. It yields the protein CASSLIGSGANVLTF.

The chain couples TRBV16 to TRBJ1-1; the D is unclear. V lost 0 bases to trimming and J lost 5 bases, with 13 bases between them. Germline assignment: CDR1 KGHSY and CDR2 FQNENV. The CDR3 sequence is 15 residues long. The CDR3 sequence is CASSQSGRTETEAFF. The CDR3 DNA is TGTGCCAGCAGCCAATCAGGCAGAACAGAGACTGAAGCTTTCTTT.

CDR3 DNA sequence: TGTGCCAGCACCGAAGGGGGGGCACCAGAAAAACTGTTTTTT. Translating gives CASTEGGAPEKLFF. The V call is TRBV28, the J call TRBJ1-4, with D perhaps matching TRBD1 (6 bases). The CDR3 spans 14 residues. Germline CDR1 MDHEN, CDR2 SYDVKM. Trimming removed 7 bases from V and 8 bases from J, with 17 bases in between.

The V gene is TRBV4-3, the J gene TRBJ1-1, with unresolved D. CDR3 length: 15 amino acids. Germline assignment: CDR1 LGHNA and CDR2 YSLEER. V lost 0 bases to trimming and J lost 7 bases, with 15 bases between them. The CDR3 protein is CASSQEPYWRLEAFF. The CDR3 region has the DNA TGCGCCAGCAGCCAAGAACCCTATTGGCGACTTGAAGCTTTCTTT.

This clone has just one count. DNA of the CDR3: TGTGCCAGCTCATGGACTAGCGGCCTCTCCTACGAGCAGTACTTC. The encoded protein is CASSWTSGLSYEQYF. The chain couples TRBV18 to TRBJ2-7, with TRBD2 matching over 10 bases. The ends lost 5 bases at V and 0 bases at J; junction bases unmatched: 4. Per germline, CDR1 KGHSH and CDR2 LQKENI. This CDR3 has 15 amino acids.

This chain connects TRBV7-2 to TRBJ1-2; no clear D. CDR1 is SGHTA, CDR2 FQGNSA, per germline. V lost 4 bases and J 4 bases, leaving 16 bases between the germline ends. The CDR3 consists of 15 residues. For the CDR3, the DNA is TGTGCCAGCAGCTCTCGGGAGCGAGGGTCCTATGGCTACACCTTC. It is translated as CASSSRERGSYGYTF.

On this clone itself: Within the sample, other DNA sequences also encode this same CDR3. V and J are TRBV2 and TRBJ2-3, with 10 bases lining up with TRBD1. With 5 bases clipped from V and 2 bases from J, the junction kept 4 bases outside the gene matches. Germline V CDR1 and CDR2: SNHLY, FYNNEI. The CDR3 runs 15 residues. In nucleotides, the CDR3 is TGTGCCAGCAGTCCGACAGGGGGCTTCACAGATACGCAGTATTTT. Protein sequence: CASSPTGGFTDTQYF.

The chain joins TRBV4-3 to TRBJ1-1, with D maybe TRBD1 (5 bases). CDR1 LGHNA and CDR2 YSLEER come from the germline V gene. The CDR3 covers 17 residues. Trimming stripped 0 bases from V and 1 base from J, with 15 bases between. The CDR3 DNA follows: TGCGCCAGCAGCCAAGATATAGGGTTGGGGGGGAACACTGAAGCTTTCTTT. It codes for CASSQDIGLGGNTEAFF.

The rearrangement links TRBV7-2 to TRBJ1-6, with D perhaps TRBD1 (6 bases). This CDR3 comprises 17 residues. CDR1 is SGHTA, CDR2 FQGNSA, per germline. V lost 1 base and J lost 10, with 20 bases in between. The CDR3 region has the DNA TGTGCCAGCAGCTTAGGACGGGAGGGGGGTATTCGATCACCCCTCCACTTT. It encodes CASSLGREGGIRSPLHF.

This clone was detected only once. This chain connects TRBV21-1 to TRBJ1-2; the listed D gene, TRBD1, was not tested against the DNA. TRBV21-1 has pseudogene status. The CDR3 is 15 amino acids. The DNA of the CDR3 is TGTGCCAGCAGCGTTCGGGGACATGAGATTTATGGCTACACCTTC. This gives the protein CASSVRGHEIYGYTF.

The J gene is TRBJ2-2, the V gene TRBV24-1; 7 bases align to TRBD1. The CDR3 spans 12 residues. Unmatched junction bases numbered 7, after V lost 6 bases and J lost 13 bases. Germline values: CDR1 KGHDR, CDR2 SFDVKD. The CDR3 loop reads CATSNRQGVLFF. DNA of the CDR3: TGTGCCACCAGTAATCGACAGGGTGTGCTGTTTTTT.

The chain joins TRBV19 to TRBJ1-2; TRBD1 might be the D (5 bases). The V and J ends lost 3 bases and 2 bases respectively, with 13 bases between them. The CDR3 has 15 amino acids. The germline V gene has CDR1 LNHDA and CDR2 SQIVND (reference sequence). Here the CDR3 reads CASSIVWGHNYGYTF. The CDR3 DNA is TGTGCCAGTAGTATCGTTTGGGGCCACAACTATGGCTACACCTTC.

J is TRBJ2-5 and V is TRBV2, with D tentatively TRBD2 (5 bases). Trimming took 8 bases from V and 5 from J, leaving 9 bases between them. Germline V CDR1 and CDR2: SNHLY, FYNNEI. The CDR3 runs to 11 residues. The CDR3 here is CASSREETQYF. CDR3 bases: TGTGCCAGCTCGAGGGAGGAGACCCAGTACTTC.

The V gene is TRBV6-5, the J gene TRBJ1-1; D call uncertain. V was cut by 6 bases and J by 3 bases, with 11 bases left in between. CDR1 and CDR2 (germline): MNHEY, SVGAGI. The CDR3 covers 13 residues. The CDR3 reads CASRKREYTEAFF. CDR3 DNA sequence: TGTGCCAGCAGGAAAAGGGAGTACACTGAAGCTTTCTTT.